This T cell receptor (beta chain) derives from a study of T cells in Graves' hyperthyroidism and ophthalmopathy. Study-wide results and caveats: The model forecast ophthalmopathy, anticipating it by a median around 6.5 months before onset.

Germline CDR1 SGHRS, CDR2 YFSETQ. The CDR3 extends over 12 amino acids. Trimming took 2 bases from V and 7 from J, leaving 9 bases between them. Subjects aged 18 to 65 presented with newly diagnosed hyperthyroidism of less than 2 months' duration. Clinical symptoms, serum thyroxine, TRAb, thyroid ultrasound and orbital computed tomography informed diagnoses. PBMCs were obtained from approximately 9.2 ml fresh peripheral blood. This clonotype was recorded a few times. Its antigen is currently unknown. The investigators amplified TCR beta CDR3 regions from RNA transcripts. With the HTBI primer set, the TCR CDR3 went through a first round of RT-PCR. MiXCR, applied by TCRdb to the multiplex PCR reads, yields one record per CDR3 protein. Among fewer than 850,000 distinct CDR3 sequences listed, around 15% were seen once.

The material sequenced was blood. The receptor comes from a middle-aged man with Graves' hyperthyroidism. The V call is TRBV5-1, the J call TRBJ1-1; D not resolved. CDR3 in DNA: TGCGCCAGCAGCTTTACTACTGATGAAGCTTTCTTT. Translation gives CASSFTTDEAFF.